This T cell receptor beta chain was identified in a study of Ad26.COV2.S vaccination and SARS-CoV-2 variants (dated by TCRdb to the early 2020s). Turning to the overall study: Vaccine-arm donors were drawn from COV1001, a multicentre, randomized, double-blind, placebo-controlled phase I-IIa trial of Ad26.COV2.S in healthy adults. Dosing of Ad26.COV2.S was intramuscular, at either 5x10^10 or 1x10^11 viral particles, delivered as one shot or as two shots spaced 56 days apart. TCRbeta repertoire sequencing served as the tool for gauging how specific and how broad the SARS-CoV-2-reactive T cell receptors were following Ad26.COV2.S vaccination. A total of 32 samples were included in the TCR-sequenced set, comprising about 20 Ad26.COV2.S vaccine recipients, 5 placebo recipients and 8 SARS-CoV-2 convalescent individuals. Participants in the trial were split at random into five groups of five each, receiving low-dose or high-dose Ad26.COV2.S once or twice, or else placebo on both occasions. Blinding of investigators to trial group allocation was maintained during experiments and outcome assessment. What the authors observed across the whole study: It was noted by the authors that total T cell responses may have been underestimated by the TCR breadth and depth analyses. Higher spike-specific TCR breadth was observed in Ad26.COV2.S recipients than in placebo recipients (P = 0.0014). Vaccine and placebo recipients had similar non-spike TCR breadth, a finding consistent with the vaccine containing only spike. After vaccination, spike-specific CD8+ and CD4+ T cell responses were reported to show substantial breadth. The study was not powered to compare responses between vaccine doses or regimens.

This sample's treatment or condition label indicates: over 15 received Ad26.COV2.S at low or high dose, single or two shots; about 5 received placebo; per-sample allocation not given. For vaccine and placebo recipients, repertoires were sequenced using samples collected on day 63 after the first injection. In Cohort 1b, roughly 26 adults aged 18-55 years were enrolled at a single site in Boston, USA, between 29 July and 7 August 2020. Ad26.COV2.S consisted of a replication-incompetent adenovirus type 26 vector by which a prefusion-stabilized SARS-CoV-2 spike protein from the original Wuhan strain was expressed. The immunoSEQ Assay was the method used to sequence TCRbeta CDR3 regions. After extraction, genomic DNA underwent amplification by bias-controlled multiplex PCR, followed by high-throughput sequencing. Regarding the original processing steps: Collapsing and filtering of sequences were performed to quantify the absolute abundance of each unique TCRbeta CDR3 region. Usable DNA was measured by amplifying reference genes present in all nucleated cells, and TCRbeta template counts were normalized to that usable DNA to estimate T cell fraction. Repertoire TCRs were annotated as SARS-CoV-2-specific by exact matching of V gene, CDR3 amino acid sequence and J gene to a known reactive TCR set. The reference SARS-CoV-2 TCR set came from MIRA and was filtered for enrichment in COVID-19-positive ImmuneCODE repertoires, removing public or cross-reactive TCRs. Drawing on the MIRA antigens, annotated TCRs were analysed further at the level of specific ORF or position within ORF. Depth was the summed frequency of annotated unique rearrangements, while breadth was defined as annotated unique rearrangements over total unique productive rearrangements. Two-sided Wilcoxon rank-sum tests were applied when comparing TCR breadth between groups. TCRdb obtained this table from immuneACCESS and retained in-frame rearrangements with V and J assigned. These tables miss some clones; where compared with another copy, unresolved V genes account for less than half of the shortfall, and the remainder is unexplained. V and J calls and clone size come straight from that table; D and trimming were deduced from the DNA. For this sample there are under 550,000 clones; 90% appear just once. In total, the top ten clones hold 10% to 15% of the sample.

Comment on this clone: No cognate antigen has been identified for it. Per-base quality was not reported, and no clone a single base away is much larger than it.

This clonotype was obtained from a person aged 18-60 years who received the Ad26.COV2.S COVID-19 vaccine or a placebo. The input for sequencing was peripheral blood, taken in a trial of Ad26.COV2.S vaccine versus placebo.

The CDR3 reads CASSPDRFTNTGELFF. The sequence in DNA is TGTGCCAGCTCACCAGACAGGTTTACGAACACCGGGGAGCTGTTTTTT. Rearrangement joined TRBV18 to TRBJ2-2; the best D guess is TRBD1, with 6 bases matching. Trimming costs V 2 bases and J 0 bases, and their ends lie 10 bases apart. Its CDR3 holds 16 amino acids, cysteine through phenylalanine. Kept here is only the CDR3 DNA, which spans 48 bases and is read in frame from base 1. From a lookup of the germline V gene, CDR1 and CDR2 are KGHSH and LQKENI.